Each of the 14 T cell receptor beta chains below was sequenced from the same sample in a study of CD8 T cells in ankylosing spondylitis. The study's findings and limits: A TCR beta motif of several highly homologous variants appeared characteristic of ankylosing spondylitis blood.

TCRdb reanalysed the 5' RACE reads using MiXCR and keeps one entry per CDR3 protein. Here the sample spans over 450,000 distinct CDR3 sequences, roughly 13% being singletons. These receptors' targets are unknown. Sequencing was done on a sample of blood, either unsorted or a sorted T cell fraction (not recorded which). Receptor source: a male donor with ankylosing spondylitis.

This rearrangement joins TRBV6-1 to TRBJ2-7, with 8 bases fitting TRBD2. After removal of 1 base from V and 4 bases from J, the junction contained 9 bases not matched to a gene. CDR3 size: 16 residues. The V gene's germline CDR1 is MNHNS and CDR2 SASEGT. CDR3 amino acids: CASSEGGPRGGYEQYV. The CDR3 nucleotides read TGTGCCAGCAGTGAAGGGGGACCTCGGGGGGGTTACGAGCAGTACGTC.

This clonotype was picked up many times. The chain is built from TRBV5-1 and TRBJ2-6; D gene unclear. Germline V lookup: CDR1 SGHRS, CDR2 YFSETQ. The CDR3 extends over 15 amino acids. V lost 0 bases and J 2 bases, leaving 6 bases between the germline ends. CDR3 amino acids: CASSLDDPGANVLTF. The CDR3 DNA sequence: TGCGCCAGCAGCTTGGATGACCCTGGGGCCAACGTCCTGACTTTC.

This clonotype came up a few times. V is TRBV7-9 and J is TRBJ1-4; the D gene is possibly TRBD1 (6 bases). CDR1 is SEHNR, CDR2 FQNEAQ, per germline (reference sequence). CDR3 length: 16 residues. V was clipped by 1 base and J by 4 bases, with 13 bases between them. In nucleotides, the CDR3 is TGTGCCAGCAGCTTAGGGGGGCCGGTCCTTAATGAAAAACTGTTTTTT. It yields the protein CASSLGGPVLNEKLFF.

The chain couples TRBV3-1 to TRBJ2-5, with TRBD2 identical over 7 bases. V lost 4 bases, J lost 1 base, and 9 bases stayed unmatched. This CDR3 contains 16 residues. Germline V gene sequence: CDR1 LGHDT, CDR2 YNNKEL (reference sequence). The CDR3 coding sequence is TGTGCCAGCAGCCGAGAACTAGCGACTTCCCAAGAGACCCAGTACTTC. It codes for CASSRELATSQETQYF.

About this clonotype itself: This could be a read error, since a much larger clone is one nucleotide away. The gene calls are TRBV18 and TRBJ2-1, with 7 bases lining up with TRBD2. This CDR3 is 15 amino acids long. The ends lost 3 bases at V and 8 bases at J; junction bases unmatched: 10. Per the germline V gene, CDR1 is KGHSH and CDR2 is LQKENI. This CDR3 reads CASSPSREGIDEQFF. DNA of the CDR3: TGTGCCAGCTCACCGAGTAGGGAGGGGATCGATGAGCAGTTCTTC.

This clonotype was seen ten or more times. The CDR3 DNA follows: TGTGCCATCGGCGGGGGGTCCTACGAGCAGTACTTC. It yields the protein CAIGGGSYEQYF. The genes are TRBV10-3 and TRBJ2-7; TRBD2 aligns across 8 bases. Germline lookup yields CDR1 ENHRY and CDR2 SYGVKD. The length of the CDR3 is 12 residues. V was pared by 8 bases and J by 1 base, with 1 base of the junction left unmatched.

This clonotype has just a few counts. The V gene is TRBV20-1, the J gene TRBJ2-2; D uncertain. The CDR3 contains 12 residues. Germline V gives CDR1 DFQATT, CDR2 SNEGSKA (reference sequence). The CDR3 sequence: CIEERNTGELFF. DNA for the CDR3: TGCATCGAGGAGCGAAACACCGGGGAGCTGTTTTTT.

Ten or more counts support this clonotype. The chain is built from TRBV12-3 or TRBV12-4 and TRBJ2-7; D is perhaps TRBD1 or TRBD2 (5 bases each). V was trimmed by 6 bases and J by 3 bases, leaving 12 bases between them. This CDR3 region has 13 residues. The CDR3 DNA is TGTGCCAGCAGCCCTTCGGGGCTCTACGAGCAGTACTTC. This translates into CASSPSGLYEQYF.

There are a few counts of this clonotype. CDR3: CASTWTGKEYGYTF. The DNA of the CDR3 is TGTGCCAGCACTTGGACAGGGAAGGAATATGGCTACACCTTC. The chain recombines TRBV2 with TRBJ1-2; 8 positions agree with TRBD1. The CDR3 is made up of 14 amino acids. V was clipped by 7 bases and J by 5 bases; unmatched bases: 9. Germline-derived CDR1 and CDR2 are SNHLY and FYNNEI.

The rearrangement uses TRBV9 and TRBJ2-4; 7 nucleotides agree with TRBD2. The CDR3 has 18 residues. The germline CDR1 and CDR2 sequences are SGDLS and YYNGEE. V was clipped by 4 bases and J by 2 bases; unmatched bases: 15. The CDR3 coding sequence is TGTGCCAGCAGCATTGGCCCGGGCGGGAGTATGACCAAAAACATTCAGTACTTC. Its protein product is CASSIGPGGSMTKNIQYF.

This clonotype has more than one count but fewer than ten. Written as DNA, the CDR3 is TGCAGTGCTAGACCGGGACAGGCTACTAACTATGGCTACACCTTC. Translated: CSARPGQATNYGYTF. The gene calls are TRBV20-1 and TRBJ1-2, with 8 bases aligning to TRBD1. The CDR3 is 15 residues long. The J segment lost 0 bases and the V segment lost 2 bases, leaving 5 bases of the junction unmatched. CDR1 and CDR2 (germline): DFQATT, SNEGSKA (reference sequence).

This clonotype was counted a few times. The rearrangement joins TRBV7-2 to TRBJ2-5; either TRBD1 or TRBD2 may supply D (5 bases each). Per germline, CDR1 SGHTA and CDR2 FQGNSA. The V and J ends lost 4 bases and 5 bases respectively, with 11 bases between them. The length of the CDR3 is 13 residues. CDR3 protein: CASSWDLEETQYF. For the CDR3, the DNA is TGTGCCAGCAGCTGGGACCTCGAGGAGACCCAGTACTTC.

This clonotype has only a few counts. The V gene is TRBV20-1, the J gene TRBJ1-2; D is unresolved. The germline CDR1 and CDR2 sequences are DFQATT and SNEGSKA (reference sequence). This CDR3 region has 14 residues. Between the trimmed V and J ends, which lost 0 bases and 4 bases, there was a span of 12 bases. The CDR3 sequence is CSARDLRSIYGYTF. CDR3 sequence (DNA): TGCAGTGCTAGAGATCTGAGGTCGATCTATGGCTACACCTTC.

This clonotype was seen a handful of times. Here the CDR3 reads CSASAGLAGPQQFF. The CDR3, as DNA: TGCAGTGCTAGCGCTGGACTAGCGGGACCTCAGCAGTTCTTC. The chain has TRBV20-1 and TRBJ2-1; 12 bases agree with TRBD2. V lost 3 bases to trimming and J lost 11 bases; unmatched junction nucleotides: 8. Per the germline V gene, CDR1 is DFQATT and CDR2 is SNEGSKA (reference sequence). The length of the CDR3 is 14 residues.